This T cell receptor (beta chain) was recorded in a study of OX40 agonist ivuxolimab in advanced cancers. For the study at large: Patients received ivuxolimab, an intravenous treatment, every 2 weeks at 0.01 to 10 mg/kg. Partial responses occurred in three patients (one hepatocellular carcinoma, two cutaneous melanoma). Study-level points and caveats: At 0.1 to 3.0 mg/kg and by week 6, CD4+ and CD8+ T cells in the blood had expanded clonally. In CD8+ T cells, expanded clones were on average more numerous than in CD4+.

Profiled with immunoSEQ multiplex PCR; TCRdb holds only in-frame clones, not every one. The table records 30,000 to 40,000 clones, roughly nine tenths of them present only once. Details on this clone: Its cognate antigen is unknown.

There are 13 residues in the CDR3. Trimming stripped 4 bases from V and 2 bases from J, with 9 bases between. Germline lookup yields CDR1 MNHNY and CDR2 SVGAGI (reference sequence). The sequenced sample was CD4+ or CD8+ T cells sorted from blood, obtained in a trial of the OX40 agonist ivuxolimab. The sequence derives from an adult with an advanced solid tumor such as melanoma, head and neck, liver or kidney cancer. The chain joins TRBV6-6 to TRBJ2-7; D remains unclear. This chain's CDR3 is CASSWQEPYEQYF. CDR3 DNA sequence: TGTGCCAGCAGTTGGCAGGAGCCCTACGAGCAGTACTTC.